This T cell receptor beta chain came from a study of molecular identifiers for immune sequencing clone quantification. Previously reported methods and listed TCR primers produced the bulk TCR libraries. TCRdb called the PCR reads again in MiXCR, with one record for every CDR3 protein. The repertoire includes some 580,000 distinct CDR3 sequences, over 25% of them detected once, and 0.6% to 0.9% sits in the top ten. The receptor comes from a human donor in good health. Some libraries in this study had Jurkat cell RNA spiked in. Input material: naive CD8+ T cells from blood, with Jurkat cell RNA spiked in. Subset of the sample: FACS-sorted CD8+CD4-CCR7+CD45RA+ naive T cells.

This chain's CDR3 is CASSAEPSGRRYNEQFF. In DNA form, the CDR3 reads TGTGCCAGCAGCGCCGAGCCGAGCGGGAGAAGATACAATGAGCAGTTCTTC. This chain joins TRBV9 and TRBJ2-1, with 8 bases aligning to TRBD2. J was trimmed by 4 bases and V by 3 bases; bases with no gene match: 12. The CDR3 has 17 amino acids. Per the germline V gene, CDR1 is SGDLS and CDR2 is YYNGEE.